This paragraph reports one T cell receptor (beta chain). Its antigen is unidentified. This sample is drawn from a study of T cells in Graves' hyperthyroidism and ophthalmopathy. Broader study findings: A 13 V-J signature model discriminated ophthalmopathy versus stable hyperthyroidism. The model identified upcoming ophthalmopathy a median approximately six months ahead of onset. Appearing also in blood were most of the thyroid clonotypes expanded above 0.001.

J gave up 4 bases and V 5 bases, and 5 bases lay outside the gene matches. Germline V lookup: CDR1 SGHRS, CDR2 YFSETQ. This CDR3 region has 13 residues. What was amplified from RNA transcripts were TCR beta CDR3 regions. A first-round RT-PCR of the TCR CDR3 used the HTBI primer set. TCRdb re-derived calls from the multiplex PCR reads in MiXCR, one entry per CDR3 protein. The table has about half a million distinct CDR3 sequences, around 20% seen once. J is TRBJ1-2 and V is TRBV5-1; 7 bases line up with TRBD1. This clonotype was sampled from a man younger than 30 with Graves' hyperthyroidism. Specimen: blood. CDR3 in amino acids: CASRSEGAYGYTF. The CDR3 DNA reads as TGCGCCAGCAGGAGCGAGGGGGCCTATGGCTACACCTTC.